This T cell receptor beta chain was captured in a study of T cells in Graves' hyperthyroidism and ophthalmopathy. Study observations and caveats: In the analysis, a 13 V-J model separated ophthalmopathy from stable hyperthyroidism. Among thyroid clonotypes expanded above 0.001, most also appeared in blood.

What was amplified from RNA transcripts were TCR beta CDR3 regions. The HTBI primer set drove a first-round RT-PCR of the TCR CDR3. Via MiXCR, TCRdb re-called the multiplex PCR reads, giving one row per CDR3 protein. The data hold 500,000 or so distinct CDR3 sequences, with about 15% observed a single time. Clinical symptoms, serum thyroxine and TRAb, thyroid ultrasound and orbital computed tomography together formed the diagnostic basis. This clonotype came up a few times. As yet, its antigen is unknown. The sequence was collected from a woman between 18 and 30 years old with Graves' ophthalmopathy. The sample comprised blood.

For the CDR3, the DNA is TGCGCCAGCAGCTTAGAGGGGGTCTATGAAAAACTGTTTTTT. It translates to CASSLEGVYEKLFF. The chain employs TRBV5-1 and TRBJ1-4, with a weak D call TRBD1 (6 bases). CDR1 is SGHRS, CDR2 YFSETQ, per germline. Trimming left V 2 bases short and J 6 bases short, with 11 bases between. The CDR3 is made up of 14 amino acids.